A single T cell receptor beta chain is shown here with its context. This sample is part of a study of technical replicates of blood from a handful of donors. V was cut by 4 bases and J by 0 bases, with 13 bases left in between. The CDR3 extends over 15 amino acids. The germline V gene encodes CDR1 MGHRA and CDR2 YSYEKL. Generated by immunoSEQ multiplex PCR, the TCRdb table keeps only in-frame clones and is missing some. The profile shows approximately 78,000 clones, just under 97% of them singletons. This TCR came from a human donor in good health. The V call is TRBV4-1, the J call TRBJ2-7, with D maybe TRBD2 (6 bases). The sequenced sample consisted of T cells isolated from PBMCs. The CDR3 spells CASSPGRGNSYEQYF. The CDR3 DNA is TGCGCCAGCAGCCCTGGCCGCGGGAACTCCTACGAGCAGTACTTC.